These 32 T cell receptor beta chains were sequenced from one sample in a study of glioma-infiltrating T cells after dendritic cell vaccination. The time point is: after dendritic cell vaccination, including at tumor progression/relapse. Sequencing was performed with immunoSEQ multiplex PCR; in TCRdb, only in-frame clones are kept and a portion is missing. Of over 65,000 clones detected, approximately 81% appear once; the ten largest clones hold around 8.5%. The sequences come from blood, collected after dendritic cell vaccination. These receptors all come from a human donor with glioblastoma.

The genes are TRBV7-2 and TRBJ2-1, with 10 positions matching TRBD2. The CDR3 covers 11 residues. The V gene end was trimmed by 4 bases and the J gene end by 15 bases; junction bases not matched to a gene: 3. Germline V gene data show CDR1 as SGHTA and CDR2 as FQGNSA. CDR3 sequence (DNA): TGTGCCAGCAGCTCCGGGACTAGCGCGTTCTTC. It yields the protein CASSSGTSAFF.

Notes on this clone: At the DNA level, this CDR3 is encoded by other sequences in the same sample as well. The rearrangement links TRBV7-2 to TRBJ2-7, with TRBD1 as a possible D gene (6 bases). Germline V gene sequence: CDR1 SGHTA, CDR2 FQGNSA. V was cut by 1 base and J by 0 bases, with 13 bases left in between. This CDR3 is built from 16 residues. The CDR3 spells CASSLGGGARSYEQYF. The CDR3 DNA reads TGTGCCAGCAGCTTAGGAGGGGGTGCCCGCTCCTACGAGCAGTACTTC.

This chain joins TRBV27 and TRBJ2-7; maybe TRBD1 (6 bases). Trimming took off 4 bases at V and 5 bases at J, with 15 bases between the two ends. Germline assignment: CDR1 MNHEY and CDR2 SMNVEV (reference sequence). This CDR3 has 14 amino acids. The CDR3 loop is CASSSQTGVDEQYF. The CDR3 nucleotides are TGTGCCAGCAGTTCCCAGACAGGTGTGGACGAGCAGTACTTC.

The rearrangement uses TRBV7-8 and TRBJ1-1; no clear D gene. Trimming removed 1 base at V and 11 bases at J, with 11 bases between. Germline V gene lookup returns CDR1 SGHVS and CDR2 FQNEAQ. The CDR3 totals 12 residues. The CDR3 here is CASSLGGGTAFF. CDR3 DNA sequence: TGTGCCAGCAGCTTAGGCGGCGGAACTGCTTTCTTT.

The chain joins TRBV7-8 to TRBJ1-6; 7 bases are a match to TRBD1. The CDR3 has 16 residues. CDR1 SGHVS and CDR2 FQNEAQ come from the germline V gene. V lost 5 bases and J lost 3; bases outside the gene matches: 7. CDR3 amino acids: CASSPLGQDYNSPLHF. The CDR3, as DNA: TGTGCCAGCAGCCCGTTAGGACAGGACTATAATTCACCCCTCCACTTT.

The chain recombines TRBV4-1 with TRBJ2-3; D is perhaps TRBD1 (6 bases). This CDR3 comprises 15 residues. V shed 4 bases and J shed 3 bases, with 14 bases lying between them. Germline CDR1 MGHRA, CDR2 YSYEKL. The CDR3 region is CASSPGVTTTDTQYF. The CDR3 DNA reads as TGCGCCAGCAGCCCAGGGGTTACAACGACAGATACGCAGTATTTT.

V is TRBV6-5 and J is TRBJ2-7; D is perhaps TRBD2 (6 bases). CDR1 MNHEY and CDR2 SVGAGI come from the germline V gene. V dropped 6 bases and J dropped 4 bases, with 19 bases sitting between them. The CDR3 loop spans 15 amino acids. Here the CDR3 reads CASRGSGLLWYEQYF. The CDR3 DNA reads TGTGCCAGCAGGGGTAGCGGCTTGTTGTGGTACGAGCAGTACTTC.

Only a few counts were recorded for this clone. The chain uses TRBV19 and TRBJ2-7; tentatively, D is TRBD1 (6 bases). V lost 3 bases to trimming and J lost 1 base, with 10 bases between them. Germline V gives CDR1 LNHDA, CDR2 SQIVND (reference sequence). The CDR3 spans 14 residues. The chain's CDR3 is CASSIGGQSYEQYF. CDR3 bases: TGTGCCAGTAGTATCGGAGGACAGTCCTACGAGCAGTACTTC.

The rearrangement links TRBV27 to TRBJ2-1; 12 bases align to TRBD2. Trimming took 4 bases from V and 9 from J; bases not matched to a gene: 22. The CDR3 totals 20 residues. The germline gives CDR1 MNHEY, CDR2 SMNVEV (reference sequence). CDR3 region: CASSSNRGTGALAGGIEQFF. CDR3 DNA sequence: TGTGCCAGCAGTTCCAATCGCGGGACAGGTGCCCTAGCGGGAGGGATTGAGCAGTTCTTC.

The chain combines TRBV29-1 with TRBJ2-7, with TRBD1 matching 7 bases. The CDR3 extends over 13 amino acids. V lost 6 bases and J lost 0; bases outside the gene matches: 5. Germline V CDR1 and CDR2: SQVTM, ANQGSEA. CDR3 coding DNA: TGCAGCGTCTGGACAGGCTACTCCTACGAGCAGTACTTC. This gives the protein CSVWTGYSYEQYF.

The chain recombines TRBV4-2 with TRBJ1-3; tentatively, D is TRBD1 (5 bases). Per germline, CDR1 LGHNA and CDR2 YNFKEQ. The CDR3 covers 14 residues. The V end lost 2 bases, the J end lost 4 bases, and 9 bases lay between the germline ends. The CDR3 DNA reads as TGTGCCAGCAGCCAAACGGGGGTCGGAAACACCATATATTTT. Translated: CASSQTGVGNTIYF.

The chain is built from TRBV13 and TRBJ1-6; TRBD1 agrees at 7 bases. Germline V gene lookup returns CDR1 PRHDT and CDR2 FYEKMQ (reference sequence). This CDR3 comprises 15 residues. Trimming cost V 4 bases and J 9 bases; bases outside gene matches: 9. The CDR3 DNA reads TGTGCCAGCAGCTCCCGGGACAGATCCCTTTCACCCCTCCACTTT. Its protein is CASSSRDRSLSPLHF.

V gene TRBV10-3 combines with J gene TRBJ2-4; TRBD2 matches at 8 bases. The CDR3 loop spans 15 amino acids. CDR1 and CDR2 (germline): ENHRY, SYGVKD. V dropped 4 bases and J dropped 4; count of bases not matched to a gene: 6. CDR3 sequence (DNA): TGTGCCATCAGTGGGGCCGGGGGGGCTAAAAACATTCAGTACTTC. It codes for CAISGAGGAKNIQYF.

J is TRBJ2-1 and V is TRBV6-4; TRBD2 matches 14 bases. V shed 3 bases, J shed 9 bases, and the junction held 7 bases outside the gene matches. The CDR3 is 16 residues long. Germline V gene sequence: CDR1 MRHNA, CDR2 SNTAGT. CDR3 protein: CASSETGTSGSSEQFF. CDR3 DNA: TGTGCCAGCAGTGAAACCGGGACTAGCGGGAGTAGTGAGCAGTTCTTC.

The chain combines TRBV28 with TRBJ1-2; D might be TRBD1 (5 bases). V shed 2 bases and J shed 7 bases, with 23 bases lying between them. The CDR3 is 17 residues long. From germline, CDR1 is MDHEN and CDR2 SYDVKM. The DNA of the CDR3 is TGTGCCAGCAGTTTAGTCGGGAGGGCCCCAGGGTCGGGTGGCTACACCTTC. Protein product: CASSLVGRAPGSGGYTF.

CDR3 bases: TGTGCCAGTAGGGGCCCCGGCTACGAGCAGTACTTC. It codes for CASRGPGYEQYF. This chain joins TRBV13 and TRBJ2-7, with D maybe TRBD1 (5 bases). Trimming stripped 9 bases from V and 3 bases from J, with 12 bases between. From germline, CDR1 is PRHDT and CDR2 FYEKMQ (reference sequence). CDR3 length equals 12 residues.

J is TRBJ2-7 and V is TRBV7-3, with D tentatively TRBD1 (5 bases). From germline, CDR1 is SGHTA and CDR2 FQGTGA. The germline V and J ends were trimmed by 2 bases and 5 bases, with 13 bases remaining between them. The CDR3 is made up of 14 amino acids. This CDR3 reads CASSLGPGIDEQYF. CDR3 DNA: TGTGCCAGCAGCTTAGGTCCAGGGATCGACGAGCAGTACTTC.

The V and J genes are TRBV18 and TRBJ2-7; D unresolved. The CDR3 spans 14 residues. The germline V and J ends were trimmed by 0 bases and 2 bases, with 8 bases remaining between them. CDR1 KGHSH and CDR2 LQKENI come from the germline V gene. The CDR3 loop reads CASSPPGRPYEQYF. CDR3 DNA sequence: TGTGCCAGCTCACCACCGGGCCGGCCCTACGAGCAGTACTTC.

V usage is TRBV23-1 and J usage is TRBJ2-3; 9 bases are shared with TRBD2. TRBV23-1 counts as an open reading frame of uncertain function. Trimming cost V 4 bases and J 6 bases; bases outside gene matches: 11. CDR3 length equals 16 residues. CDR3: CASSPEGRGGADTQYF. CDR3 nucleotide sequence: TGCGCCAGCAGTCCAGAGGGGCGGGGGGGAGCGGATACGCAGTATTTT.

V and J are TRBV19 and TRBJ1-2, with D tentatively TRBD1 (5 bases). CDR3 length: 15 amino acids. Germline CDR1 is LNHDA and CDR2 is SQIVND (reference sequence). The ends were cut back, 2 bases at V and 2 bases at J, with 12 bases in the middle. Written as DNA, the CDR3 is TGTGCCAGTAGTATATATCAGCAGGGAAACTATGGCTACACCTTC. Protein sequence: CASSIYQQGNYGYTF.

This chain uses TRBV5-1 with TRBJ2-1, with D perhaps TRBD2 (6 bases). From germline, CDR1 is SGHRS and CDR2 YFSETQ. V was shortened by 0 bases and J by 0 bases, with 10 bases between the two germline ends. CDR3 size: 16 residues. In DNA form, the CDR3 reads TGCGCCAGCAGCTTGGCCATCGGGGGCTCCTACAATGAGCAGTTCTTC. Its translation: CASSLAIGGSYNEQFF.

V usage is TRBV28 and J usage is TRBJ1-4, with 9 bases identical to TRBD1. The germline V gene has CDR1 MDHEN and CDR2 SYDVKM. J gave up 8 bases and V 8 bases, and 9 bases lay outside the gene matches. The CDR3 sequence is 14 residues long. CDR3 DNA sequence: TGTGCCAGCCAAGACAGGGGGTATGAAGAAAAACTGTTTTTT. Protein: CASQDRGYEEKLFF.

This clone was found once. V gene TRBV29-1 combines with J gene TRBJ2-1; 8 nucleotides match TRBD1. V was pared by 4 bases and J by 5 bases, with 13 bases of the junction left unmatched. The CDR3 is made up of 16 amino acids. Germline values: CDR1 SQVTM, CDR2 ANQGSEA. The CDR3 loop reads CSVVGGFQGAHNEQFF. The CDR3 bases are TGCAGCGTTGTAGGTGGGTTTCAGGGGGCACACAATGAGCAGTTCTTC.

CDR3 residues: CASSLTTGDEQYF. In nucleotides, the CDR3 is TGCGCCAGCAGCTTGACCACAGGGGACGAGCAGTACTTC. The rearrangement links TRBV5-1 to TRBJ2-7, with TRBD1 identical over 7 bases. The CDR3 sequence is 13 residues long. J was trimmed by 5 bases and V by 1 base; bases with no gene match: 3. CDR1 is SGHRS, CDR2 YFSETQ, per germline.

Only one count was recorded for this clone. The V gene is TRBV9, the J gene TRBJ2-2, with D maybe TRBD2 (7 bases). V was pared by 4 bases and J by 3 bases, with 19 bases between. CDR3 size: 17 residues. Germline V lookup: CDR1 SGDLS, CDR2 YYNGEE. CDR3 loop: CASSPTGRGAYTGELFF. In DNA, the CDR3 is TGTGCCAGCAGCCCCACAGGGAGGGGGGCTTACACCGGGGAGCTGTTTTTT.

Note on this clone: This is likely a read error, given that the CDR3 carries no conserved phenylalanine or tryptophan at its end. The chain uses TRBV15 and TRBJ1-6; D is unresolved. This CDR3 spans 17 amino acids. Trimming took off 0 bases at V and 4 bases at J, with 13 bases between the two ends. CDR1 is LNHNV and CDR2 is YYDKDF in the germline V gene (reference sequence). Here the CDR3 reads CATSRDSRQSYNSPLHL. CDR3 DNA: TGTGCCACCAGCAGAGATTCCAGACAATCGTATAATTCACCCCTCCACCTT.

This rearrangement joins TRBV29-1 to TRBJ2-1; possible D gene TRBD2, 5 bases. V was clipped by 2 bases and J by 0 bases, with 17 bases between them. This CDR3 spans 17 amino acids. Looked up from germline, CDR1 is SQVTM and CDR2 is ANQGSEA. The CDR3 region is CSVENPQRTTSYNEQFF. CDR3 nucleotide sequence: TGCAGCGTTGAAAATCCCCAGCGGACCACCTCCTACAATGAGCAGTTCTTC.

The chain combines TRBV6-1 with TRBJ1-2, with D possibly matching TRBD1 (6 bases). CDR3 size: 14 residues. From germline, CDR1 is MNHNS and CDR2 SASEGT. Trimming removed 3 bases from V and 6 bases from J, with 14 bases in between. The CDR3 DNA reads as TGTGCCAGCAGTGATTACAGGGTAGTACATGGCTACACCTTC. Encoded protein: CASSDYRVVHGYTF.

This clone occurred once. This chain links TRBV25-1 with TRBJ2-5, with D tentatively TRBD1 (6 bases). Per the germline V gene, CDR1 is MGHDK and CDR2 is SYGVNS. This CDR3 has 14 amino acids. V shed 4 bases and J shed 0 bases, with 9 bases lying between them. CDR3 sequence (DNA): TGTGCCAGCAGTGCGTGGACAGACCAAGAGACCCAGTACTTC. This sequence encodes CASSAWTDQETQYF.

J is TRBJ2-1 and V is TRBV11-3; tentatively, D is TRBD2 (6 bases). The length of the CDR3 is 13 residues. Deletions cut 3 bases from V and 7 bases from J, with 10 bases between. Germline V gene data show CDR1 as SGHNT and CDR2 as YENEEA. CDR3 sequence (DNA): TGTGCCAGCAGCTTCGCGGAGGGGAATGAGCAGTTCTTC. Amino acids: CASSFAEGNEQFF.

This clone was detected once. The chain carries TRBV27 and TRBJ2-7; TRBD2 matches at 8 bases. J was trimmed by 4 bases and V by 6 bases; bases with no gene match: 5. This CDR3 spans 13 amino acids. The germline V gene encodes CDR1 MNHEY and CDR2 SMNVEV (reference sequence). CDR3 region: CASRGREAYEQYF. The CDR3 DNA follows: TGTGCCAGCAGGGGGCGGGAGGCGTACGAGCAGTACTTC.

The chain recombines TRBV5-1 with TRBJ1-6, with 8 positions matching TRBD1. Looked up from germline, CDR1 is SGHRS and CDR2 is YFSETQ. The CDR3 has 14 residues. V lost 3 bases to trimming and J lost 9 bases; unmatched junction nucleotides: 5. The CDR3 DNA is TGCGCCAGCAGCTCCAGGGGGCTGAGTTCACCCCTCCACTTT. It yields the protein CASSSRGLSSPLHF.